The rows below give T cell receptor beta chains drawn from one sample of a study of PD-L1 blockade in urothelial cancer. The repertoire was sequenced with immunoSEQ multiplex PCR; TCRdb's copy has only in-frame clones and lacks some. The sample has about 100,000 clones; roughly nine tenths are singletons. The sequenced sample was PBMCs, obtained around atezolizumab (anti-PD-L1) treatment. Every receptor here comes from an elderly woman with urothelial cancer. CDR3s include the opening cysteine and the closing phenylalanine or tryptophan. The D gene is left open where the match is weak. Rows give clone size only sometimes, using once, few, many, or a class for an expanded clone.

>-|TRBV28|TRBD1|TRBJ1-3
CASSLHPGTVSGNTIYF
TGTGCCAGCAGTTTACACCCCGGGACAGTCTCTGGAAACACCATATATTTT
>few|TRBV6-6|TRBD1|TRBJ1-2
CASRDREGGGYTF
TGTGCCAGCCGGGACAGGGAGGGTGGTGGCTACACCTTC
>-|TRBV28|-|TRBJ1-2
CASRTTAVYGYTF
TGTGCCAGCAGAACGACAGCAGTCTATGGCTACACCTTC
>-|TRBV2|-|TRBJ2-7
CASIDGGRSYEQYF
TGTGCCAGCATCGACGGAGGGAGGTCCTACGAGCAGTACTTC
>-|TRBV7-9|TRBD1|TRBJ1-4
CASSLGDRGFEKLFF
TGTGCCAGCAGCCTGGGGGACAGGGGTTTTGAAAAACTGTTTTTT
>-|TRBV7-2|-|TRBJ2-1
CASSQAGGSYNEQFF
TGTGCCAGCAGCCAAGCCGGGGGCTCCTACAATGAGCAGTTCTTC
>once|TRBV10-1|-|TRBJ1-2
CASSPNLGRGYTF
TGCGCCAGCAGTCCGAATCTAGGTCGTGGCTACACCTTC
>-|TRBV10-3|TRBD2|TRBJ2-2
CAIMAGLGTSPNTGELFF
TGTGCCATCATGGCAGGATTGGGGACTAGCCCGAACACCGGGGAGCTGTTTTTT
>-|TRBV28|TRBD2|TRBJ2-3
CASGRAGELRNTQYF
TGTGCCAGCGGGAGAGCGGGAGAACTGAGGAATACGCAGTATTTT
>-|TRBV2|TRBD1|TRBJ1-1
CASRDRTGRNTEAFF
TGTGCCAGCAGAGACAGGACAGGGCGGAACACTGAAGCTTTCTTT
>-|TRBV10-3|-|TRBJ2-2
CAIRETGTTGELFF
TGTGCCATCAGGGAGACAGGAACCACCGGGGAGCTGTTTTTT
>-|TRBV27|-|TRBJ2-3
CASSRADTQYF
TGTGCCAGCAGTCGCGCAGATACGCAGTATTTT
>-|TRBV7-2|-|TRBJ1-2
CASSSYRSGGYGYTF
TGTGCCAGCAGCTCTTACAGGTCGGGAGGGTATGGCTACACCTTC
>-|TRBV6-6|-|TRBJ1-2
CASRLGGGYTF
TGTGCCAGCAGACTTGGGGGGGGCTACACCTTC
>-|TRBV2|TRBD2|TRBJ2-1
CASSLYQREGGDEQFF
TGTGCCAGCAGTTTGTATCAGCGGGAGGGCGGTGATGAGCAGTTCTTC
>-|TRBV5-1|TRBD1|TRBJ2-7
CASSFWDRGPYEQYF
TGCGCCAGCAGCTTCTGGGACAGGGGGCCCTACGAGCAGTACTTC
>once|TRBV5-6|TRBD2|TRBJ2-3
CASSLGGLAGTDTQYF
TGTGCCAGCAGCTTGGGTGGTCTAGCGGGAACGGATACGCAGTATTTT
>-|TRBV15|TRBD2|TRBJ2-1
CATSRGTGLAGGLYNEQFF
TGTGCCACCAGCAGAGGGACGGGGCTAGCGGGAGGATTATACAATGAGCAGTTCTTC
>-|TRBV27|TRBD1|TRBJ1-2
CASRSSEGAYGYTF
TGTGCCAGCAGATCCTCCGAGGGGGCCTATGGCTACACCTTC
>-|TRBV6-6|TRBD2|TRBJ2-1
CASKPSGSSNEQFF
TGTGCCAGCAAACCTAGCGGGAGTTCCAATGAGCAGTTCTTC
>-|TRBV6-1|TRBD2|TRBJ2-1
CASSERKSTSGRPYEQFF
TGTGCCAGCAGTGAGAGGAAATCGACTAGCGGGAGGCCGTATGAGCAGTTCTTC
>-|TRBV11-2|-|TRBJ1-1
CASSTYTGSEAFF
TGTGCCAGCAGCACCTATACAGGGTCTGAAGCTTTCTTT
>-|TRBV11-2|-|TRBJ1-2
CASSPGDGGYTF
TGTGCCAGCAGCCCCGGAGACGGTGGCTACACCTTC
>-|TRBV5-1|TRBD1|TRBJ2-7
CASRPQGSHEQYF
TGCGCCAGCAGGCCACAGGGGTCTCACGAGCAGTACTTC
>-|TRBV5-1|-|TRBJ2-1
CASSDRDSSYNEQFF
TGCGCCAGCAGCGACCGGGACTCCTCCTACAATGAGCAGTTCTTC
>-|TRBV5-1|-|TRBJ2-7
CASSEGPPGTYEQYF
TGCGCCAGCAGCGAAGGGCCTCCGGGAACCTACGAGCAGTACTTC
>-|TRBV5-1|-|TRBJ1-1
CASSSFTGRNTEAFF
TGCGCCAGCAGCTCATTCACAGGGAGGAACACTGAAGCTTTCTTT
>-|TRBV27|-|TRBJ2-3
CASSLGGASTDTQYF
TGTGCCAGCAGTTTAGGCGGAGCTAGCACAGATACGCAGTATTTT
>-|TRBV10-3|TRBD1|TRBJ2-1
CAISGKTGSSSYNEQFF
TGTGCCATCAGTGGAAAGACAGGGTCAAGCTCCTACAATGAGCAGTTCTTC
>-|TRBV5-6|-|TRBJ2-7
CASSLEEYEQYF
TGTGCCAGCAGCTTGGAGGAGTACGAGCAGTACTTC
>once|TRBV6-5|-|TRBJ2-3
CASGLESGADTQYF
TGTGCCAGCGGTTTAGAGTCCGGGGCAGATACGCAGTATTTT
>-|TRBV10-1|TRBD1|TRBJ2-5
CASSDGTGGAGEETQYF
TGCGCCAGCAGTGATGGGACAGGGGGCGCCGGAGAGGAGACCCAGTACTTC
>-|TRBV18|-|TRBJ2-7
CASSPPTLSDEQYF
TGTGCCAGCTCACCCCCGACACTTAGCGACGAGCAGTACTTC
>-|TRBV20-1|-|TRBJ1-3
CSARDGNTIYF
TGCAGTGCTAGAGATGGCAACACCATATATTTT
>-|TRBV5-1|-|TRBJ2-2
CASSRTVDTGELFF
TGCGCCAGCAGCAGGACTGTCGACACCGGGGAGCTGTTTTTT
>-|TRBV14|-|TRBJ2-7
CASSQVAPHEQYF
TGTGCCAGCAGCCAAGTAGCCCCCCACGAGCAGTACTTC
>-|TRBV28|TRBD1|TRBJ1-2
CASSPHRGLVYGYTF
TGTGCCAGCAGTCCCCACAGGGGGTTAGTCTATGGCTACACCTTC
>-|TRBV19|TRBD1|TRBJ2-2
CASLRTGPYTGELFF
TGTGCCAGTCTTAGGACAGGGCCCTACACCGGGGAGCTGTTTTTT
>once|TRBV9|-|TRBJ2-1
CASTPRDYNEQFF
TGTGCCAGCACCCCTCGGGATTACAATGAGCAGTTCTTC
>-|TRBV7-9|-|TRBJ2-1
CASSLGDFREQFF
TGTGCCAGCAGCTTAGGGGACTTCCGTGAGCAGTTCTTC